The subject of this entry is one T cell receptor (beta chain). The sample originates from a study of shared clonotypes between healthy human individuals. Sequencing used immunoSEQ multiplex PCR; TCRdb keeps in-frame clones, though not all of them. This repertoire shows around 700,000 clones, 60% to 75% found once; its top ten account for under 2%. Germline loops: CDR1 SGHDT, CDR2 YYEEEE. V lost 4 bases, J lost 4 bases, and 7 bases stayed unmatched. The length of the CDR3 is 16 residues. The sequence was collected from a woman in her thirties in good health. The sample was memory CD4+ T cells sorted from blood. Subset given: CD45RA-negative fraction. The chain is built from TRBV5-6 and TRBJ2-3, with TRBD2 matching 12 bases. The CDR3 bases are TGTGCCAGCAGCCCCCGAAGACTAGCGGGAGCAGATACGCAGTATTTT. This sequence encodes CASSPRRLAGADTQYF.